This entry lists 22 T cell receptor beta chains sequenced from one sample in a study of Graves' ophthalmopathy and Graves' hyperthyroidism. Researchers took RNA transcripts and amplified TCR beta CDR3 regions from them. Scientists carried out first-round RT-PCR using HTBI primers and then a second-round multiplex PCR. TCRdb analysed the multiplex PCR reads with MiXCR anew, one entry per CDR3 protein. The repertoire holds about 370,000 distinct CDR3 sequences, with about 18% as singletons. The specimen sequenced was peripheral blood. The receptors derive from an adult woman with stable Graves' hyperthyroidism.

This clonotype was detected ten times or more. This sequence joins TRBV7-8 and TRBJ1-1; 8 bases align to TRBD1. Trimming cost V 5 bases and J 4 bases; bases outside gene matches: 6. The CDR3 has 14 residues. The germline V gene has CDR1 SGHVS and CDR2 FQNEAQ. The CDR3 bases are TGTGCCAGCAGCCACGGACAGGGAAGCACTGAAGCTTTCTTT. Its protein is CASSHGQGSTEAFF.

This CDR3 reads CASDQGVSTEAFF. The CDR3 bases are TGTGCCAGCGACCAAGGGGTGAGCACTGAAGCTTTCTTT. The chain has TRBV28 and TRBJ1-1; possibly TRBD1 for D (5 bases). CDR3 size: 13 residues. CDR1 and CDR2 (germline): MDHEN, SYDVKM. With 8 bases removed from V and 4 bases from J, the gap between germline ends came to 14 bases.

This clonotype appeared many times. The rearrangement joins TRBV28 to TRBJ2-7; 10 bases align to TRBD1. This CDR3 is 14 amino acids long. Germline V gene sequence: CDR1 MDHEN, CDR2 SYDVKM. The junction had 14 bases not matched to a gene; V was cut back by 6 bases and J by 12 bases. The CDR3 coding sequence is TGTGCCAGCAGACATCGACAGGGGGCTAACCCTTTGTACTTC. Translation gives CASRHRQGANPLYF.

The chain combines TRBV12-3 or TRBV12-4 with TRBJ1-2; 8 bases are shared with TRBD1. Trimming cost V 3 bases and J 8 bases; bases outside gene matches: 5. This CDR3 region has 13 residues. Here the CDR3 reads CASSFDRGWGYTF. The CDR3 DNA reads TGTGCCAGCAGTTTCGACAGGGGCTGGGGCTACACCTTC.

This clonotype was found many times. As DNA, the CDR3 is TGTGCCAGCAGCCGGACAGAGATGAACACTGAAGCTTTCTTT. It encodes CASSRTEMNTEAFF. This rearrangement joins TRBV2 to TRBJ1-1; D perhaps matches TRBD1 (6 bases). Germline loops: CDR1 SNHLY, CDR2 FYNNEI. Trimming shortened V by 6 bases and J by 0 bases, and 11 bases separated the two germline ends. The CDR3 runs 14 residues.

This clonotype was recorded a few times. With a much larger clone just one base away, this may be a read error. The chain couples TRBV6-2 or TRBV6-3 to TRBJ2-1; maybe TRBD1 (6 bases). CDR1 and CDR2 from the germline V gene are MNHEY and SVGEGT. The length of the CDR3 is 14 residues. Written as DNA, the CDR3 is TGTGCCACCAAGGAAGGGGGAGATCGTGGTGAGAAGTTCTTC. Residues: CATKEGGDRGEKFF.

The chain employs TRBV2 and TRBJ2-4; no clear D. The J call may be incorrect, as the DNA end agrees better with TRBJ2-1. The CDR3 is 11 residues long. Germline V gene lookup returns CDR1 SNHLY and CDR2 FYNNEI. CDR3 region: CASNGGATQFF. The CDR3, as DNA: TGTGCCAGCAACGGCGGCGCAACGCAGTTCTTC.

This clonotype has ten or more counts. The chain has TRBV6-2 or TRBV6-3 and TRBJ1-1; D remains ambiguous. The CDR3 has 14 residues. The V end was cut by 6 bases, the J end by 1 base, with 12 bases between. Germline CDR1 is MNHEY and CDR2 is SVGEGT. CDR3 residues: CASRTLTRNTEAFF. CDR3 sequence (DNA): TGTGCCAGCAGAACCCTGACCAGGAACACTGAAGCTTTCTTT.

This clonotype occurred many times. CDR3 DNA sequence: TGTGCCAGCACTAGACAGGGCGAAGAGACCCAGTACTTC. Protein sequence: CASTRQGEETQYF. This chain joins TRBV27 and TRBJ2-5, with 7 nucleotides matching TRBD1. The V segment lost 7 bases and the J segment 3 bases; nucleotides outside the gene matches: 5. This CDR3 has 13 amino acids. The V gene's germline CDR1 is MNHEY and CDR2 SMNVEV (reference sequence).

This clonotype was observed many times. The DNA for the CDR3 is TGTGCCAGCAGTAAAAGACAGGGGCTTCGGCGGGAGACCCAGTACTTC. Translated, it gives CASSKRQGLRRETQYF. This chain connects TRBV12-3 or TRBV12-4 to TRBJ2-5, with 8 bases aligning to TRBD1. The V and J ends lost 5 bases and 5 bases, in that order; junction bases with no gene match: 13. This CDR3 has 16 residues.

The chain employs TRBV2 and TRBJ2-5; D possibly corresponds to TRBD2 (6 bases). There are 12 residues in the CDR3. Between the trimmed V and J ends, which lost 1 base and 9 bases, there was a span of 9 bases. Germline V gene sequence: CDR1 SNHLY, CDR2 FYNNEI. CDR3 in DNA: TGTGCCAGCAGTGAAGATGGGACTTCCCAGTACTTC. This sequence encodes CASSEDGTSQYF.

There are many counts of this clonotype. The chain has TRBV7-2 and TRBJ1-2, with D hard to call. The V end lost 1 base, the J end lost 2 bases, and 8 bases lay between the germline ends. Germline V gene data show CDR1 as SGHTA and CDR2 as FQGNSA. CDR3 length: 14 residues. CDR3 sequence reads: CASSLVPQNYGYTF. The CDR3 coding sequence is TGTGCCAGCAGCTTAGTCCCCCAGAACTATGGCTACACCTTC.

The sample holds many counts of this clonotype. The chain links TRBV10-3 to TRBJ2-7; TRBD1 agrees at 10 bases. Germline V CDR1 and CDR2: ENHRY, SYGVKD. Trimming took 6 bases from V and 5 from J; bases not matched to a gene: 7. The length of the CDR3 is 14 residues. In DNA, the CDR3 is TGTGCCATCAGGAAGGGACAGGGGTTGGACGAGCAGTACTTC. The encoded protein is CAIRKGQGLDEQYF.

V usage is TRBV6-1 and J usage is TRBJ2-7; maybe TRBD1 (6 bases). Germline loops: CDR1 MNHNS, CDR2 SASEGT. The CDR3 length is 13 residues. V lost 6 bases, J lost 3 bases, and 12 bases lay in between. The CDR3 region has the DNA TGTGCCAGCAGACAGGGTTCGGGCTACGAGCAGTACTTC. Its protein is CASRQGSGYEQYF.

In this sample, this clonotype turned up many times. The chain is built from TRBV20-1 and TRBJ1-1, with a weak D call TRBD1 (6 bases). This CDR3 comprises 14 residues. The ends were cut back, 0 bases at V and 0 bases at J, with 8 bases in the middle. CDR1 is DFQATT, CDR2 SNEGSKA, per germline (reference sequence). CDR3 nucleotides: TGCAGTGCTAGAGAGGGGGCCGTGAACACTGAAGCTTTCTTT. Protein: CSAREGAVNTEAFF.

At least ten counts were recorded for this clonotype. This chain links TRBV19 with TRBJ2-7; 12 nucleotides match TRBD2. V lost 2 bases to trimming and J lost 0 bases; unmatched junction nucleotides: 8. The germline CDR1 and CDR2 sequences are LNHDA and SQIVND (reference sequence). This CDR3 comprises 18 residues. CDR3 residues: CASSIPSGLAGISYEQYF. CDR3 DNA: TGTGCCAGTAGTATACCCTCCGGACTAGCGGGGATCTCCTACGAGCAGTACTTC. The full variable domain, in which reference TRBV19 and TRBJ2-7 provide the parts outside the CDR3, is DGGITQSPKYLFRKEGQNVTLSCEQNLNHDAMYWYRQDPGQGLRLIYYSQIVNDFQKGDIAEGYSVSREKKESFPLTVTSAQKNPTAFYLCASSIPSGLAGISYEQYFGPGTRLTVT.

This clonotype was found many times. The rearrangement joins TRBV5-6 to TRBJ2-5; D is undetermined. The germline V gene encodes CDR1 SGHDT and CDR2 YYEEEE. Trimming pared 1 base from V and 2 bases from J, leaving 6 bases between. The CDR3 totals 13 residues. CDR3 in DNA: TGTGCCAGCAGCTTGCACGGTCAAGAGACCCAGTACTTC. It codes for CASSLHGQETQYF.

The chain links TRBV6-1 to TRBJ2-5; D perhaps matches TRBD1 (6 bases). CDR3 size: 14 residues. V gave up 6 bases and J gave up 3 bases, with 14 bases separating them. CDR1 is MNHNS, CDR2 SASEGT, per germline. CDR3 coding DNA: TGTGCCAGCAGCCCCGGGACACGGGAAGAGACCCAGTACTTC. It codes for CASSPGTREETQYF.

There are many counts of this clonotype. The chain links TRBV5-1 to TRBJ2-3; no clear D gene. Germline-derived CDR1 and CDR2 are SGHRS and YFSETQ. V was shortened by 0 bases and J by 4 bases, with 9 bases between the two germline ends. This CDR3 region has 14 residues. This CDR3 reads CASSLEGGPDTQYF. The DNA for the CDR3 is TGCGCCAGCAGCTTGGAGGGTGGCCCAGATACGCAGTATTTT.

The table lists this clonotype with many counts. This sequence joins TRBV6-1 and TRBJ1-5, with D possibly being TRBD1 (6 bases). V was shortened by 3 bases and J by 6 bases, with 9 bases between the two germline ends. The CDR3 is 13 residues long. Germline assignment: CDR1 MNHNS and CDR2 SASEGT. CDR3 region: CASSDWGLQPQHF. As DNA, the CDR3 is TGTGCCAGCAGTGACTGGGGGCTTCAGCCCCAGCATTTT.

This clonotype showed up many times. This chain links TRBV10-1 with TRBJ2-2; D is unresolved. V shed 3 bases and J shed 3 bases, with 8 bases lying between them. In germline, CDR1 is WNHNN, CDR2 SYGVQD (reference sequence). The CDR3 spans 14 residues. CDR3 protein: CASSDFLDTGELFF. The CDR3 DNA reads TGCGCCAGCAGTGATTTCTTGGACACCGGGGAGCTGTTTTTT.

A remark on this clonotype: This may be a read error: a much more frequent sequence differs by one nucleotide. It is likely a read error, because the conserved phenylalanine at the end of the CDR3 is missing. V usage is TRBV29-1 and J usage is TRBJ2-7, with no clear D. The CDR3 covers 11 residues. The V end lost 7 bases, the J end lost 3 bases, and 10 bases lay between the germline ends. The germline V gene has CDR1 SQVTM and CDR2 ANQGSEA. The CDR3 protein is CSAAYSYEQYS. The CDR3 DNA reads as TGCAGCGCTGCATACAGCTACGAGCAGTACTCC.